This T cell receptor (beta chain) was captured in a study of T cell responses to AZD1222 COVID-19 vaccine. Study-wide points: Clonal diversity may have been underestimated, and the donors were mostly white British, with more females than males. Researchers took repertoire samples only after the peak T cell response had come.

This table comes from immunoSEQ multiplex PCR, and its TCRdb copy is limited to in-frame clones, with some not included. The sample consists of some 130,000 clones, about 90% of them appearing once. This CDR3 comprises 15 residues. Trimming removed 3 bases from V and 4 bases from J; junction bases left unmatched: 8. Germline V gives CDR1 KGHSH, CDR2 LQKENI. A remark on this clone: Its antigen remains unknown.

The sample was peripheral blood, taken 28 days after the second AZD1222 dose. The chain is built from TRBV18 and TRBJ1-1, with 7 positions matching TRBD1. This TCR was sampled from an adult who received the AZD1222 COVID-19 vaccine. This chain's CDR3 is CASSPLEGAFTEAFF. CDR3 nucleotide sequence: TGTGCCAGCTCACCGTTGGAGGGGGCGTTCACTGAAGCTTTCTTT.